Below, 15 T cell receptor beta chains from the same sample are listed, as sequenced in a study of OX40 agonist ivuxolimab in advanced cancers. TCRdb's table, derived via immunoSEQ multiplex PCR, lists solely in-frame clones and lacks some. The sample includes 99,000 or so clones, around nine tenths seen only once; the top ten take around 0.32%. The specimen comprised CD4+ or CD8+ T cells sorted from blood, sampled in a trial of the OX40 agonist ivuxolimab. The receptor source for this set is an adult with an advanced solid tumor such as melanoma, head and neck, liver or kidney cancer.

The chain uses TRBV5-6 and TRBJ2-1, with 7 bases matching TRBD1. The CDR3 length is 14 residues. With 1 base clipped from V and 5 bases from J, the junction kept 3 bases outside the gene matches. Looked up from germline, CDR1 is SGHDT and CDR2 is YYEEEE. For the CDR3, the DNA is TGTGCCAGCAGCTTGCAACAGGGGAACAATGAGCAGTTCTTC. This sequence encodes CASSLQQGNNEQFF.

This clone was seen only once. CDR3 sequence (DNA): TGTGCCAGTCCCCCAACTAGAGCTGGGGCCAACGTCCTGACTTTC. Encoded protein: CASPPTRAGANVLTF. V usage is TRBV6-4 and J usage is TRBJ2-6, with D tentatively TRBD2 (5 bases). V lost 9 bases and J lost 2, with 14 bases in between. The CDR3 extends over 15 amino acids. Germline loops: CDR1 MRHNA, CDR2 SNTAGT.

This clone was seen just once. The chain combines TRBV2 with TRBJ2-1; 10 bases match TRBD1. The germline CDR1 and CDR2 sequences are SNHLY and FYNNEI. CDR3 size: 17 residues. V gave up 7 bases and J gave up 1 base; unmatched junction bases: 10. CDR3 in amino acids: CASTGQGVARSYNEQFF. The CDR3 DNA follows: TGTGCCAGCACCGGACAGGGGGTGGCTCGTTCCTACAATGAGCAGTTCTTC.

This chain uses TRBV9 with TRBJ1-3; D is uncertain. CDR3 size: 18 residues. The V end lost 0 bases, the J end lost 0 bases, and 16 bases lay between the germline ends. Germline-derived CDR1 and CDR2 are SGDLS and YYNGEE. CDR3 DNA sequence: TGTGCCAGCAGCGTAGGGCAGCACCCCGCTTACTCTGGAAACACCATATATTTT. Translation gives CASSVGQHPAYSGNTIYF.

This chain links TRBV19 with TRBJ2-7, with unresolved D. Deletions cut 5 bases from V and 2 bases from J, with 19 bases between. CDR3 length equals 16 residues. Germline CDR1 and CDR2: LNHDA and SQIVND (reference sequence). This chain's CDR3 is CASSVLFSGMAYEQYF. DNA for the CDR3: TGTGCCAGTAGTGTCCTCTTTTCTGGGATGGCCTACGAGCAGTACTTC.

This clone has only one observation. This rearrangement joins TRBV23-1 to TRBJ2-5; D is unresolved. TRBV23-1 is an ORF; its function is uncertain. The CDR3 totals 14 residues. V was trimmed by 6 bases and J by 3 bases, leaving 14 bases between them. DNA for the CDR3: TGCGCCAGCAGACTGACCAGGCCCGAAGAGACCCAGTACTTC. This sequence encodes CASRLTRPEETQYF.

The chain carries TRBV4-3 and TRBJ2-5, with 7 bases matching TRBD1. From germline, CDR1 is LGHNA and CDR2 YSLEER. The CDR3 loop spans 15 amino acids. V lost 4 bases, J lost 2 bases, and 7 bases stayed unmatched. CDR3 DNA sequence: TGCGCCAGCAGCCCTCACAGGGGTCGGCAAGAGACCCAGTACTTC. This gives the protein CASSPHRGRQETQYF.

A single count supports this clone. The CDR3 reads CASSVDLVGNTQYF. CDR3 bases: TGTGCCAGCAGCGTAGACCTAGTGGGCAATACGCAGTATTTT. The rearrangement links TRBV9 to TRBJ2-3; no reliable D call. Trimming pared 0 bases from V and 7 bases from J, leaving 12 bases between. The CDR3 consists of 14 residues. Germline assignment: CDR1 SGDLS and CDR2 YYNGEE.

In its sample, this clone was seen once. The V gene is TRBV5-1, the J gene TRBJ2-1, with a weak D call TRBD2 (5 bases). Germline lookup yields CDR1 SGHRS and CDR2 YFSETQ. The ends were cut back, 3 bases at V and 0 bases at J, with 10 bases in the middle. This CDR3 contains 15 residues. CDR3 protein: CASSSRGSSYNEQFF. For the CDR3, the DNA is TGCGCCAGCAGCTCCCGAGGGAGCTCCTACAATGAGCAGTTCTTC.

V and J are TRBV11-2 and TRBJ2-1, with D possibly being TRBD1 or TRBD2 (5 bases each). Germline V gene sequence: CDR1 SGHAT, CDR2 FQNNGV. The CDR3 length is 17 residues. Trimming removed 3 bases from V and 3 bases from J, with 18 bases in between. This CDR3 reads CASSFSGLPLIYNEQFF. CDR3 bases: TGTGCCAGCAGCTTTTCGGGGCTACCCCTAATCTACAATGAGCAGTTCTTC.

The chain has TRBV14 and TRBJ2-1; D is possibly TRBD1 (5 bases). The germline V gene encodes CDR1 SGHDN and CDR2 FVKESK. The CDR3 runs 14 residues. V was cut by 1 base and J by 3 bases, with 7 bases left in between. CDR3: CASSQAGFYNEQFF. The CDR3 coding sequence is TGTGCCAGCAGCCAAGCAGGGTTCTACAATGAGCAGTTCTTC.

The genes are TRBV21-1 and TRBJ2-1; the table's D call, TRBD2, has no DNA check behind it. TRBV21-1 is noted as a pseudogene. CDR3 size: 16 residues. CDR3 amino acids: CASSKSERERLNEQFF. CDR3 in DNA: TGTGCCAGCAGCAAAAGCGAGCGGGAGAGGCTCAATGAGCAGTTCTTC.

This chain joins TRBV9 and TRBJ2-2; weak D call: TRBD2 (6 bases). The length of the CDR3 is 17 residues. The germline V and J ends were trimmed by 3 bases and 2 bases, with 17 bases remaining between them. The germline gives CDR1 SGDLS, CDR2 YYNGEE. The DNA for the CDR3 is TGTGCCAGCAGCGGATACGGGAGAAACCTTAACACCGGGGAGCTGTTTTTT. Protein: CASSGYGRNLNTGELFF.

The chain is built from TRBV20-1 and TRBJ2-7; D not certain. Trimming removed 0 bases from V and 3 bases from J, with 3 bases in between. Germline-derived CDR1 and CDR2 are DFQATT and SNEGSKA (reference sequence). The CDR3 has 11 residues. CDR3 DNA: TGCAGTGCTAGAGACTACTACGAGCAGTACTTC. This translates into CSARDYYEQYF.

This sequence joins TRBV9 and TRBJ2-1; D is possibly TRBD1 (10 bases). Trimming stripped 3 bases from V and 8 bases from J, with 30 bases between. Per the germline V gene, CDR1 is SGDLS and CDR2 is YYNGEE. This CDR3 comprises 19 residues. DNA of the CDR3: TGTGCCAGCAGCGGCGGGACAGGGGCATTAGCGGGAGATTGGGATGAGCAGTTCTTC. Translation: CASSGGTGALAGDWDEQFF.